This T cell receptor beta chain is from a study of regulatory T cells in long-lasting Graves disease. Study at large: Graves' patients with a new diagnosis had received antithyroid drugs under 3 months.

Findings of the study overall: Investigators studied peripheral blood only, not thyroid tissue.

This clonotype was counted only a few times. What it recognizes is unknown. Arm-PCR with iRepertoire HTBI primers amplified the CDR3 regions for these TCR beta libraries. One entry per CDR3 protein, called by TCRdb with MiXCR from the multiplex PCR reads. Here the sample spans approximately 400,000 distinct CDR3 sequences, about 16% being singletons. The time point here: newly diagnosed GD, antithyroid drugs for less than 3 months. PBMC RNA was the source of the TCR library. These same records also appear under a second study, on T cells in Graves' hyperthyroidism and ophthalmopathy. That study reports: Stable hyperthyroidism was separated from ophthalmopathy by a model based on 13 V-J features.

The receptor was derived from a woman younger than 45 with Graves disease. The specimen comprised peripheral blood mononuclear cells (PBMCs), sampled at new diagnosis, from a patient treated with antithyroid drugs.

CDR3 loop: CAWSPEGEQFF. The CDR3 nucleotides are TGTGCCTGGAGTCCCGAGGGTGAGCAGTTCTTC. This chain connects TRBV30 to TRBJ2-1; possible D gene TRBD2, 5 bases. CDR3 size: 11 residues. Germline V gene lookup returns CDR1 GTSNPN and CDR2 SVGIG (reference sequence). V was trimmed by 2 bases and J by 9 bases, leaving 8 bases between them.